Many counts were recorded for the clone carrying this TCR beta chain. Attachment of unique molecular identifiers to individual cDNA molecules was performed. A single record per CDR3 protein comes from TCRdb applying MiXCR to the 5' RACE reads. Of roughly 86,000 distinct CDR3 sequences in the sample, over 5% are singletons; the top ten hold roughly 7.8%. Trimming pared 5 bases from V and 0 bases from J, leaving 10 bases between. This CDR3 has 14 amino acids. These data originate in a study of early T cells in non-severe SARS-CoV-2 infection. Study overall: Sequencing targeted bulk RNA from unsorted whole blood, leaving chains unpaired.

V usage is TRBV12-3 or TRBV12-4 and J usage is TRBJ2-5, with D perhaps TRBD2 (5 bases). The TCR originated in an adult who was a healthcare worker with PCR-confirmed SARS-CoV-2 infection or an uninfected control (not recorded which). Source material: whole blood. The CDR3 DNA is TGTGCCAGCAGTCCTCGACTATACCAAGAGACCCAGTACTTC. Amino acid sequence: CASSPRLYQETQYF.